This TCR beta chain was profiled in a study of OX40 agonist ivuxolimab in advanced cancers. Findings and caveats of the study: Expanded clones belonging to CD8+ T cells outnumbered, on average, those of CD4+. Patients who responded partially at 0.1-3.0 mg/kg showed clonal expansion ranking among the lowest.

If patients had autoimmune disease history or systemic immunosuppression, they were excluded. This clone appeared a single time. Its antigen remains unknown. This table comes from immunoSEQ multiplex PCR, and its TCRdb copy is limited to in-frame clones, with some not included. The sample yields some 100,000 clones, about 90% seen once. From germline, CDR1 is SGHAT and CDR2 FQDESV (reference sequence). Trimming cost V 5 bases and J 0 bases, with 14 bases left between them. The CDR3 length is 16 residues. The source material was CD4+ or CD8+ T cells sorted from blood, sampled in a trial of the OX40 agonist ivuxolimab. This receptor was obtained from an adult with an advanced solid tumor such as melanoma, head and neck, liver or kidney cancer. The chain uses TRBV11-1 and TRBJ2-4; D assignment may be TRBD1 or TRBD2 (5 bases each). The CDR3: CASSLRDALAKNIQYF. The CDR3 DNA reads TGTGCCAGCAGCCTCAGGGACGCTCTAGCCAAAAACATTCAGTACTTC.